This paragraph covers one T cell receptor (beta chain) sequence. The target antigen is unknown. Trimming pared 0 bases from V and 8 bases from J, leaving 14 bases between. The germline CDR1 and CDR2 sequences are KGHSH and LQKENI. CDR3 length equals 15 residues. The sample belongs to a study of T cells after yellow fever vaccination. Study-level background: SMART-Seq v4 Ultra Low Input prepared libraries from low-cell fractions.

Study results and limitations: Clonotype sharing between CD4 and CD8 compartments was small. Abundant bulk-derived clonotypes could contaminate FACS-sorted repertoires.

Conversion of TCR transcripts into cDNA relied on 5'RACE template switching, which added a universal primer site and UMIs. TCRdb redid the calling of the 5' RACE reads with MiXCR, one entry per CDR3 protein. The profile shows hundreds of thousands of distinct CDR3 sequences, approximately 12% of them singletons. The receptor's source is a man younger than 35 who received the YFV17D yellow fever vaccine. The chain couples TRBV18 to TRBJ2-1, with D tentatively TRBD1 (5 bases). The material was CD4+ T cells sorted from PBMCs, obtained 15 days after the yellow fever booster vaccination. DNA for the CDR3: TGTGCCAGCTCACCACCAGGGGAATCTTTTTATGAGCAGTTCTTC. Its translation is CASSPPGESFYEQFF.